Each of the 31 T cell receptor beta chains below was sequenced from the same sample in a study of blood T cells in healthy people across ages (dated by TCRdb to between 2015 and 2017). The library was obtained by 5' RACE. Sequencing relied on an Illumina HiSeq 2500. A second 7 to 11 cycle PCR used a sample-barcoded 5' primer and a J-beta primer mix. TCRdb's own reprocessing of the public reads used fastp at Q25 and MiXCR and kept productive beta chains. All rows with the same CDR3 protein become a single entry with the most common DNA and genes. This sample lists about 970,000 distinct CDR3 sequences; 51% were detected once. Over 20% of the sample rests with the top ten. Sample: blood. The source of these receptors is a woman in her fifties or sixties in good health.

Regarding this clonotype: The junction does not match germline at one end; this may be a read error. This chain joins TRBV7-3 and TRBJ2-3; D call uncertain. The germline V gene encodes CDR1 SGHTA and CDR2 FQGTGA. There are 13 residues in the CDR3. CDR3 DNA: TGTGCCAGCAGCCTAACGAGTTCAGATACGCAGTATTTT. It specifies CASSLTSSDTQYF.

The chain links TRBV12-3 or TRBV12-4 to TRBJ1-2; maybe TRBD1 (5 bases). This CDR3 has 16 residues. V lost 5 bases, J lost 6 bases, and 22 bases lay in between. CDR3 nucleotide sequence: TGTGCCAGCAGTCAAAATAGCCTCTTAGGGACTAATGGCTACACCTTC. It specifies CASSQNSLLGTNGYTF.

The table lists this clonotype with a count of one. Here the CDR3 DNA reads TGCAGCGTAGACTCCTCGAGCACCGGGGAGCTGTTTTTT. Translated: CSVDSSSTGELFF. The chain combines TRBV29-1 with TRBJ2-2; unclear D gene. V was clipped by 6 bases and J by 4 bases, with 12 bases between them. The CDR3 has 13 residues. Germline loops: CDR1 SQVTM, CDR2 ANQGSEA.

This clonotype was recorded only once. This chain connects TRBV6-2 or TRBV6-3 to TRBJ2-1; 9 positions match TRBD2. Germline V gene lookup returns CDR1 MNHEY and CDR2 SVGEGT. V lost 5 bases and J lost 15; bases outside the gene matches: 8. The CDR3 sequence is 12 residues long. The CDR3 loop is CASSPLREGRFF. For the CDR3, the DNA is TGTGCCAGCAGTCCTCTGCGGGAGGGAAGGTTCTTC.

This chain links TRBV19 with TRBJ2-7, with TRBD2 matching over 12 bases. The J call is uncertain, as TRBJ2-5 better fits the DNA end. The germline CDR1 and CDR2 sequences are LNHDA and SQIVND (reference sequence). The CDR3 is 14 amino acids. CDR3 region: CASSLAGGDGTQYF. The CDR3 coding sequence is TGTGCCAGTAGTCTAGCGGGAGGGGACGGGACCCAGTACTTC.

The rearrangement links TRBV28 to TRBJ2-1; TRBD2 aligns across 7 bases. This CDR3 is built from 16 residues. The germline V gene encodes CDR1 MDHEN and CDR2 SYDVKM. Trimming cost V 6 bases and J 2 bases; bases outside gene matches: 10. The CDR3 loop reads CASSWSGKGAYNEQFF. The CDR3 DNA reads TGTGCCAGCAGCTGGAGCGGGAAGGGCGCCTACAATGAGCAGTTCTTC.

This clonotype was seen only a few times. The chain uses TRBV12-5 and TRBJ2-3; 9 bases align to TRBD2. There are 15 residues in the CDR3. V dropped 5 bases and J dropped 8; count of bases not matched to a gene: 11. From germline, CDR1 is LGHNT and CDR2 FRNRAP. CDR3 protein: CASGTQTSGLGTQYF. In nucleotides, the CDR3 is TGTGCTAGTGGTACTCAGACTAGCGGTTTGGGTACGCAGTATTTT.

The chain joins TRBV10-3 to TRBJ1-5; D is perhaps TRBD1 (6 bases). The CDR3 runs to 17 residues. Looked up from germline, CDR1 is ENHRY and CDR2 is SYGVKD. The V end was cut by 3 bases, the J end by 2 bases, with 17 bases between. The CDR3 sequence is CAISEEEQGGGNQPQHF. CDR3 bases: TGTGCCATCAGTGAAGAGGAACAGGGCGGAGGCAATCAGCCCCAGCATTTT.

J is TRBJ2-7 and V is TRBV14; no reliable D call. CDR1 is SGHDN, CDR2 FVKESK, per germline. The V gene lost 1 base and the J gene lost 3 bases, with 10 bases spanning the gap. The CDR3 is made up of 14 amino acids. CDR3 sequence (DNA): TGTGCCAGCAGCCAAGGGACCTACATCTACGAGCAGTACTTC. Protein product: CASSQGTYIYEQYF.

The rearrangement links TRBV29-1 to TRBJ1-2; 9 bases align to TRBD1. The CDR3 covers 14 residues. The J segment lost 7 bases and the V segment lost 3 bases, leaving 9 bases of the junction unmatched. Germline loops: CDR1 SQVTM, CDR2 ANQGSEA. CDR3 coding DNA: TGCAGCGTTGAGGGAGACAGGGGGTATTTTGGCTACACCTTC. Translation gives CSVEGDRGYFGYTF.

This clonotype was counted a few times. The gene calls are TRBV6-1 and TRBJ2-1, with TRBD2 matching 7 bases. The CDR3 has 18 amino acids. J lost 7 bases, V lost 2 bases, and 17 bases had no gene match. Looked up from germline, CDR1 is MNHNS and CDR2 is SASEGT. CDR3 region: CASSERAPLVGRSNEQFF. Written as DNA, the CDR3 is TGTGCCAGCAGTGAACGAGCCCCACTGGTCGGGAGGAGTAATGAGCAGTTCTTC.

The chain combines TRBV5-4 with TRBJ2-3; TRBD1 or TRBD2 may be the D gene (5 bases each). The length of the CDR3 is 16 residues. Trimming cost V 4 bases and J 2 bases, with 17 bases left between them. Per the germline V gene, CDR1 is SGHNT and CDR2 is YYREEE (reference sequence). The CDR3 DNA sequence: TGTGCCAGCAGCGGCTCCGGTGGGGGTCCCACAGATACGCAGTATTTT. Its protein is CASSGSGGGPTDTQYF.

The J gene is TRBJ2-7, the V gene TRBV20-1; possibly TRBD2 for D (5 bases). In germline, CDR1 is DFQATT, CDR2 SNEGSKA (reference sequence). The CDR3 has 16 residues. The V end lost 2 bases, the J end lost 0 bases, and 17 bases lay between the germline ends. For the CDR3, the DNA is TGCAGTGCTAGACCTCGAGGACTGGGGTACTCCTACGAGCAGTACTTC. Its protein is CSARPRGLGYSYEQYF.

This chain joins TRBV6-2 or TRBV6-3 and TRBJ2-2; TRBD1 matches at 8 bases. Unmatched junction bases numbered 8, after V lost 6 bases and J lost 8 bases. CDR3 length: 14 amino acids. Germline CDR1 and CDR2: MNHEY and SVGEGT. The CDR3: CASRDSGGTGELFF. CDR3 sequence (DNA): TGTGCCAGCAGGGATTCAGGGGGCACTGGGGAGCTGTTTTTT.

Only a few counts were recorded for this clonotype. The chain combines TRBV28 with TRBJ1-2, with TRBD1 identical over 11 bases. Germline trimming cut 6 bases from V and 6 bases from J; bases unmatched to any gene: 9. The CDR3 is 15 residues long. CDR1 and CDR2 (germline): MDHEN, SYDVKM. CDR3 sequence (DNA): TGTGCCAGCAGGGCCGGGACAGGGGGGCTGGATGGCTACACCTTC. Its translation is CASRAGTGGLDGYTF.

This chain links TRBV4-1 with TRBJ2-7; 13 bases align to TRBD2. The J call may be wrong; the DNA end is better matched by TRBJ2-5. The germline V gene encodes CDR1 MGHRA and CDR2 YSYEKL. There are 18 residues in the CDR3. The CDR3 loop is CASSQVPTPTSGRGTQYF. In DNA form, the CDR3 reads TGCGCCAGCAGCCAAGTCCCAACCCCTACTAGCGGGAGGGGGACCCAGTACTTC.

Only a few counts were recorded for this clonotype. The V gene is TRBV20-1, the J gene TRBJ1-2; D not resolved. V was cut by 3 bases and J by 6 bases, with 20 bases left in between. The CDR3 is 15 residues long. Germline V gene lookup returns CDR1 DFQATT and CDR2 SNEGSKA (reference sequence). The CDR3 DNA follows: TGCAGTGCTAGCCGCCAGGCAACGCTGAGGAATGGCTACACCTTC. Its protein is CSASRQATLRNGYTF.

This chain links TRBV3-1 with TRBJ2-1; D tentatively reads TRBD1 or TRBD2 (5 bases each). Per the germline V gene, CDR1 is LGHDT and CDR2 is YNNKEL (reference sequence). The CDR3 length is 15 residues. Trimming removed 1 base from V and 8 bases from J, with 15 bases in between. In DNA, the CDR3 is TGTGCCAGCAGCCAAGGCCCCGGGACCAGCCATGAGCAGTTCTTC. It translates to CASSQGPGTSHEQFF.

This clonotype was counted only a few times. The V and J genes are TRBV25-1 and TRBJ1-2, with 8 bases fitting TRBD1. V lost 5 bases to trimming and J lost 10 bases; unmatched junction nucleotides: 6. In germline, CDR1 is MGHDK, CDR2 SYGVNS. The CDR3 extends over 12 amino acids. The CDR3 is CASSWTGIDYTF. In DNA, the CDR3 is TGTGCCAGCAGTTGGACAGGGATTGACTACACCTTC.

CDR3 region: CASRTGRDNIQYF. CDR3 nucleotide sequence: TGTGCCAGCAGAACCGGACGGGACAACATTCAGTACTTC. V gene TRBV7-2 combines with J gene TRBJ2-4; D might be TRBD1 or TRBD2, each matching 5 bases. The CDR3 spans 13 residues. Trimming pared 6 bases from V and 7 bases from J, leaving 13 bases between. CDR1 is SGHTA and CDR2 is FQGNSA in the germline V gene.

A few counts support this clonotype. The chain uses TRBV2 and TRBJ2-5; 14 bases are a match to TRBD2. The J call is uncertain, as TRBJ2-7 better fits the DNA end. The CDR3 length is 14 residues. Germline loops: CDR1 SNHLY, CDR2 FYNNEI. CDR3 in amino acids: CASRGLAGAYEQYF. In nucleotides, the CDR3 is TGTGCCAGCAGGGGACTAGCGGGGGCCTACGAGCAGTACTTC.

The rearrangement uses TRBV7-2 and TRBJ2-4; 9 bases align to TRBD2. The V gene's germline CDR1 is SGHTA and CDR2 FQGNSA. V was pared by 9 bases and J by 13 bases, with 19 bases of the junction left unmatched. The length of the CDR3 is 15 residues. DNA of the CDR3: TGTGCCAGTAGAATAGCGGGAGCCCCGGGGGGTGAGCAGTACTTC. Translating gives CASRIAGAPGGEQYF.

J is TRBJ2-5 and V is TRBV20-1; 13 positions match TRBD2. The germline V gene encodes CDR1 DFQATT and CDR2 SNEGSKA (reference sequence). The CDR3 is 15 residues long. The V segment lost 6 bases and the J segment 0 bases; nucleotides outside the gene matches: 4. The DNA of the CDR3 is TGCAGTGCATCGGGACTAGCGGGACACCAAGAGACCCAGTACTTC. Its translation is CSASGLAGHQETQYF.

The chain joins TRBV3-1 to TRBJ2-7, with D possibly matching TRBD1 (6 bases). The CDR3 runs 14 residues. V lost 2 bases, J lost 1 base, and 9 bases lay in between. Per the germline V gene, CDR1 is LGHDT and CDR2 is YNNKEL (reference sequence). The CDR3 DNA is TGTGCCAGCAGCCAAATTGGACAGTCCTACGAGCAGTACTTC. Its protein product is CASSQIGQSYEQYF.

This clonotype was recorded at least ten times. This chain joins TRBV12-3 or TRBV12-4 and TRBJ2-7, with a tentative D call TRBD2 (5 bases). This CDR3 contains 14 residues. Trimming stripped 4 bases from V and 1 base from J, with 11 bases between. The CDR3 nucleotides are TGTGCCAGCAGTTCCCACCGGGGATCCTACGAGCAGTACTTC. Protein product: CASSSHRGSYEQYF.

This chain links TRBV20-1 with TRBJ2-6, with D unresolved. This CDR3 region has 13 residues. The V end lost 6 bases, the J end lost 0 bases, and 6 bases lay between the germline ends. In germline, CDR1 is DFQATT, CDR2 SNEGSKA (reference sequence). CDR3 loop: CSARISGANVLTF. For the CDR3, the DNA is TGCAGTGCCCGGATCTCTGGGGCCAACGTCCTGACTTTC.

The chain recombines TRBV4-2 with TRBJ1-3; 7 bases are a match to TRBD1. The trim removed 4 bases at V and 1 base at J, leaving 4 bases unmatched. CDR1 is LGHNA, CDR2 YNFKEQ, per germline. This CDR3 comprises 15 residues. The CDR3 bases are TGTGCCAGCAGCCTCTCAGGGGGTTCTGGAAACACCATATATTTT. Translation gives CASSLSGGSGNTIYF.

This clonotype was counted a few times. The chain is built from TRBV5-1 and TRBJ2-1; 7 bases agree with TRBD2. With V trimmed by 0 bases and J by 1 base, 10 bases remained unmatched. CDR1 SGHRS and CDR2 YFSETQ come from the germline V gene. The CDR3 runs to 18 residues. The CDR3 region is CASSLDGGSLGSYNEQFF. The CDR3 DNA is TGCGCCAGCAGCTTGGATGGCGGGAGTTTGGGGTCCTACAATGAGCAGTTCTTC.

The gene calls are TRBV4-3 and TRBJ2-5; D gene unclear. This CDR3 spans 13 amino acids. V lost 1 base to trimming and J lost 12 bases, with 15 bases between them. Germline CDR1 and CDR2: LGHNA and YSLEER. The CDR3 sequence: CASSQALGGSEYF. The CDR3 DNA is TGCGCCAGCAGCCAAGCTCTCGGTGGGTCGGAGTACTTC.

About this clonotype: This may be a read error, as it is one base from a much larger clone. CDR3 loop: CASSLERRDAQYF. In DNA form, the CDR3 reads TGTGCCAGCAGCTTAGAGCGTCGAGATGCGCAGTATTTT. The chain has TRBV7-9 and TRBJ2-3; D ambiguous. The CDR3 totals 13 residues. Germline V gives CDR1 SEHNR, CDR2 FQNEAQ (reference sequence).

Ten or more counts support this clonotype. A single base separates this from a much larger clone, so it may be a read error. The chain employs TRBV29-1 and TRBJ2-1; 8 bases agree with TRBD1. This CDR3 has 15 residues. The germline gives CDR1 SQVTM, CDR2 ANQGSEA. J lost 7 bases, V lost 4 bases, and 12 bases had no gene match. CDR3 residues: CSVVWRQGAQNEQFF. The CDR3 coding sequence is TGCAGCGTTGTGTGGAGGCAGGGGGCGCAGAATGAGCAGTTCTTC.